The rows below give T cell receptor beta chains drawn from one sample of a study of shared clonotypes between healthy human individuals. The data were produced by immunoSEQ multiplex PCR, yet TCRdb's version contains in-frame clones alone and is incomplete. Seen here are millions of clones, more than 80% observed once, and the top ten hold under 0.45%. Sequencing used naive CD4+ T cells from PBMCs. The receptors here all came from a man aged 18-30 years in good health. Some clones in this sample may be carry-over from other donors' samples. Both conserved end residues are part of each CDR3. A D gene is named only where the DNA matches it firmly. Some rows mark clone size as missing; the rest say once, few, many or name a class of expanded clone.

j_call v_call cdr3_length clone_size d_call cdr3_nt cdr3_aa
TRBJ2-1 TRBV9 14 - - TGTGCCAGCAGCGGGACAGATTCCTACAATGAGCAGTTCTTC CASSGTDSYNEQFF
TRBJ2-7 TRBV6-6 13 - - TGTGCCAGCGGGTTGGGAGCGGCATACATGCAGTACTTC CASGLGAAYMQYF
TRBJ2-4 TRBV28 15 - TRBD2 TGTGCCAGCCTGGGGGGAGCGGGAGGAGAAAACATTCAGTACTTC CASLGGAGGENIQYF
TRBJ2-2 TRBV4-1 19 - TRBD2 TGCGCCAGCAGCCAAGACCAGACTAGCGGGAGGGCCCGTATCGGGGAGCTGTTTTTT CASSQDQTSGRARIGELFF
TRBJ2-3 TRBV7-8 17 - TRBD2 TGTGCCAGCAGCTTAGCATCGCTAGCGGGAACTACAGATACGCAGTATTTT CASSLASLAGTTDTQYF
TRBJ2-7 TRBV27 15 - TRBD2 TGTGCCAGCACCAGGACTAGCGGTCCTCTATACGAGCAGTACTTC CASTRTSGPLYEQYF
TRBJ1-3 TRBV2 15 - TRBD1 TGTGCCAGCAGGTTGGACAGGGCAATGGGAAACACCATATATTTT CASRLDRAMGNTIYF
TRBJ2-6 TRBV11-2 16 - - TGTGCCAGCAGCTTAGAGCGAGTCTCTGGGGCCAACGTCCTGACTTTC CASSLERVSGANVLTF
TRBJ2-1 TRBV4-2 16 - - TGTGCCAGCAGCCAAGCTCCCAGGAGCTCCTACAATGAGCAGTTCTTC CASSQAPRSSYNEQFF
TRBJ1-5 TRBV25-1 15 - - TGTGCCAGCAGTGATAGGGGCGGGGGCAATCAGCCCCAGCATTTT CASSDRGGGNQPQHF
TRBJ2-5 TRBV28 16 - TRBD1 TGTGCCAGCAGTTTATTGGGGACAGGGCAAATTGGGACCCAGTACTTC CASSLLGTGQIGTQYF
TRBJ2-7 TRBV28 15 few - TGTGCCAGCAGCCCCGGGGGAGGGGGCTCCTACGAGCAGTACTTC CASSPGGGGSYEQYF
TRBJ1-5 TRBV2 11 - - TGTGCCAGCAGTGGCAAGGGGGCCCAGCATTTT CASSGKGAQHF
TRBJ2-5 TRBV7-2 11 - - TGTGCCAGCAGCTTACAGGAGACCCAGTACTTC CASSLQETQYF
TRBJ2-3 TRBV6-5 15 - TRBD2 TGTGCCAGCAGTTACAGCGGGAGGTCCACAGATACGCAGTATTTT CASSYSGRSTDTQYF
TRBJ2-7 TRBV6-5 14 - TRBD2 TGTGCCAGCCAAACTCCGAGCGGGAAGGGAGAGCAGTACTTC CASQTPSGKGEQYF
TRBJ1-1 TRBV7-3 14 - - TGTGCCAGCAGCTTAAATCAGGGTAACACTGAAGCTTTCTTT CASSLNQGNTEAFF
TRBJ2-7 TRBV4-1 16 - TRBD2 TGCGCCAGCAGCCGACCCTGGACTAGATCGTCAGGTGAGCAGTACTTC CASSRPWTRSSGEQYF
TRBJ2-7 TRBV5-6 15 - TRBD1 TGTGCCAGCAGCCCCGACAGGGGAGGTTCCTACGAGCAGTACTTC CASSPDRGGSYEQYF
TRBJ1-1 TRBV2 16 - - TGTGCCAGCAGTACCCCCCAGTATCCTTTCGACACTGAAGCTTTCTTT CASSTPQYPFDTEAFF
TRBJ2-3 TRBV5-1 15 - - TGCGCCAGCAGCTTGGGAACTAGTAGGGGAGATACGCAGTATTTT CASSLGTSRGDTQYF
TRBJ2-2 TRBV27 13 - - TGTGCCTCCTACGACAGGTTCACCGGGGAGCTGTTTTTT CASYDRFTGELFF
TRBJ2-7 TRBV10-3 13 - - TGTGCCATCAGTGAGTCGTGGGCCCACGAGCAGTACTTC CAISESWAHEQYF
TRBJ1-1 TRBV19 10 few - TGTGCCAGTAGTTCTTCTGAAGCTTTCTTT CASSSSEAFF
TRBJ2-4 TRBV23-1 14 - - TGCGCCAGCAGTCTGTCGGGACCCAAAAACATTCAGTACTTC CASSLSGPKNIQYF
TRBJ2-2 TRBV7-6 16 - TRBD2 TGTGCCAGCAGCTTACGTAGGCGGGAGAGCACCGGGGAGCTGTTTTTT CASSLRRRESTGELFF
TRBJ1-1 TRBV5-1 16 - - TGCGCCAGCAGCCGGGTACAGGGACCTGCCAAAACTGAAGCTTTCTTT CASSRVQGPAKTEAFF